The 18 T cell receptor beta chains presented below share a single source sample, sequenced in a study of OX40 agonist ivuxolimab in advanced cancers. Clones were sequenced by immunoSEQ multiplex PCR, and TCRdb holds only the in-frame ones, with some missing. This table has tens of thousands of clones, about 92% appearing once. The starting material was CD4+ or CD8+ T cells sorted from blood, obtained in a trial of the OX40 agonist ivuxolimab. Source of these receptors: an adult with an advanced solid tumor such as melanoma, head and neck, liver or kidney cancer.

CDR3 sequence reads: CASSLGGNEKLFF. The CDR3 DNA reads TGTGCCAGCAGCCTGGGAGGGAATGAAAAACTGTTTTTT. The V call is TRBV5-5, the J call TRBJ1-4; no firm D call. This CDR3 spans 13 amino acids. CDR1 is SGHKS and CDR2 is YYEKEE in the germline V gene (reference sequence). V was shortened by 4 bases and J by 5 bases, with 9 bases between the two germline ends.

The gene calls are TRBV13 and TRBJ2-2; unclear D gene. CDR1 is PRHDT, CDR2 FYEKMQ, per germline (reference sequence). V was trimmed by 5 bases and J by 4 bases, leaving 17 bases between them. The CDR3 consists of 16 residues. CDR3 nucleotides: TGTGCCAGCAGCCATAGTGGGGTATCGAGCACCGGGGAGCTGTTTTTT. Its translation is CASSHSGVSSTGELFF.

The chain links TRBV18 to TRBJ2-1; TRBD2 matches 10 bases. Germline trimming cut 0 bases from V and 5 bases from J; bases unmatched to any gene: 7. This CDR3 contains 17 residues. Germline-derived CDR1 and CDR2 are KGHSH and LQKENI. CDR3 sequence reads: CASSPPPKRGGDNEQFF. Here the CDR3 DNA reads TGTGCCAGCTCACCACCACCGAAGCGGGGGGGAGACAATGAGCAGTTCTTC.

The chain links TRBV6-6 to TRBJ2-7; a weak D match, TRBD2 (6 bases). Trimming shortened V by 11 bases and J by 0 bases, and 14 bases separated the two germline ends. The germline V gene has CDR1 MNHNY and CDR2 SVGAGI (reference sequence). The length of the CDR3 is 13 residues. In nucleotides, the CDR3 is TGTGCCGGGGGGTCGGGGCTCTCCTACGAGCAGTACTTC. This gives the protein CAGGSGLSYEQYF.

The chain joins TRBV5-1 to TRBJ1-5, with D unclear. This CDR3 is 15 amino acids long. V lost 4 bases and J 3 bases, leaving 14 bases between the germline ends. From germline, CDR1 is SGHRS and CDR2 YFSETQ. CDR3 sequence (DNA): TGCGCCAGCAGCCCTCTCCACAGCCTCAATCAGCCCCAGCATTTT. Translating it yields CASSPLHSLNQPQHF.

The chain joins TRBV19 to TRBJ1-1, with no clear D. CDR1 and CDR2 (germline): LNHDA, SQIVND (reference sequence). V was pared by 4 bases and J by 2 bases, with 8 bases between. The CDR3 extends over 13 amino acids. In DNA, the CDR3 is TGTGCCAGTAGTACCCACAGTAACACTGAAGCTTTCTTT. Translated: CASSTHSNTEAFF.

For the CDR3, the DNA is TGTGCCAGCAGTTTATTTGGCACAGATACGCAGTATTTT. Protein: CASSLFGTDTQYF. The chain is built from TRBV27 and TRBJ2-3, with no clear D. CDR3 size: 13 residues. Germline V gene data show CDR1 as MNHEY and CDR2 as SMNVEV (reference sequence). Trimming took off 1 base at V and 1 base at J, with 3 bases between the two ends.

The rearrangement joins TRBV2 to TRBJ2-3; TRBD2 aligns across 11 bases. Trimming cost V 3 bases and J 4 bases; bases outside gene matches: 6. The CDR3 runs to 16 residues. Germline V gene sequence: CDR1 SNHLY, CDR2 FYNNEI. The CDR3 DNA reads as TGTGCCAGCAGTGAGGTGGTACTAGCGGGGGCAGATACGCAGTATTTT. Residues: CASSEVVLAGADTQYF.

The genes are TRBV6-5 and TRBJ2-1, with unresolved D. The germline V gene has CDR1 MNHEY and CDR2 SVGAGI. The CDR3 is made up of 14 amino acids. V was pared by 5 bases and J by 6 bases, with 14 bases between. CDR3 sequence: CASSVTRRVNEQFF. The CDR3 DNA follows: TGTGCCAGCAGTGTAACGAGACGTGTCAATGAGCAGTTCTTC.

V gene TRBV5-4 combines with J gene TRBJ1-1; D unresolved. Germline V gene lookup returns CDR1 SGHNT and CDR2 YYREEE (reference sequence). Trimming shortened V by 7 bases and J by 8 bases, and 12 bases separated the two germline ends. The CDR3 is made up of 11 amino acids. DNA for the CDR3: TGTGCCAGCGTGGGTGATCGGGAAGCTTTCTTT. Translated: CASVGDREAFF.

The J gene is TRBJ1-1, the V gene TRBV6-5; TRBD1 agrees at 8 bases. In germline, CDR1 is MNHEY, CDR2 SVGAGI. The CDR3 contains 16 residues. Unmatched junction bases numbered 7, after V lost 2 bases and J lost 2 bases. CDR3 nucleotide sequence: TGTGCCAGCAGTTACGGGCAGGGGGCCTTTAACACTGAAGCTTTCTTT. Its protein is CASSYGQGAFNTEAFF.

The chain uses TRBV7-9 and TRBJ2-7; D call uncertain. In germline, CDR1 is SEHNR, CDR2 FQNEAQ (reference sequence). The CDR3 sequence is 15 residues long. V was pared by 4 bases and J by 7 bases, with 20 bases between. This CDR3 is CASSSPGQVSWEQYF. CDR3 DNA: TGTGCCAGCAGCTCCCCCGGGCAGGTATCGTGGGAGCAGTACTTC. Variable domain in full (rest from reference TRBV7-9 and TRBJ2-7): DTGVSQNPRHKITKRGQNVTFRCDPISEHNRLYWYRQTLGQGPEFLTYFQNEAQLEKSRLLSDRFSAERPKGSFSTLEIQRTEQGDSAMYLCASSSPGQVSWEQYFGPGTRLTVT.

This chain uses TRBV7-6 with TRBJ2-7; D unclear. This CDR3 contains 13 residues. The V gene's germline CDR1 is SGHVS and CDR2 FNYEAQ. The germline V and J ends were trimmed by 5 bases and 2 bases, with 10 bases remaining between them. The DNA for the CDR3 is TGTGCCAGCAGCCCAGTAGCAACCTACGAGCAGTACTTC. Translation: CASSPVATYEQYF.

This clone appeared a few times. The V gene is TRBV27, the J gene TRBJ2-2; 9 bases match TRBD1. Germline trimming cut 5 bases from V and 0 bases from J; bases unmatched to any gene: 4. The germline gives CDR1 MNHEY, CDR2 SMNVEV (reference sequence). CDR3 size: 16 residues. The CDR3 is CASSITGGTNTGELFF. DNA of the CDR3: TGTGCCAGCAGTATAACAGGGGGCACGAACACCGGGGAGCTGTTTTTT.

The chain uses TRBV5-1 and TRBJ2-7; D is perhaps TRBD1 (5 bases). This CDR3 has 14 residues. The V end was cut by 2 bases, the J end by 2 bases, with 11 bases between. Germline V gene lookup returns CDR1 SGHRS and CDR2 YFSETQ. CDR3 nucleotides: TGCGCCAGCAGCTTCACAGGAGCCACCTACGAGCAGTACTTC. Its translation is CASSFTGATYEQYF. Together with reference TRBV5-1 and TRBJ2-7, the CDR3 gives the full variable domain: KAGVTQTPRYLIKTRGQQVTLSCSPISGHRSVSWYQQTPGQGLQFLFEYFSETQRNKGNFPGRFSGRQFSNSRSEMNVSTLELGDSALYLCASSFTGATYEQYFGPGTRLTVT.

This sequence joins TRBV4-1 and TRBJ1-2; TRBD1 agrees at 8 bases. CDR1 MGHRA and CDR2 YSYEKL come from the germline V gene. V was clipped by 1 base and J by 3 bases; unmatched bases: 1. The CDR3 spans 14 residues. The CDR3 sequence: CASSQVQGDYGYTF. CDR3 sequence (DNA): TGCGCCAGCAGCCAAGTACAGGGGGACTATGGCTACACCTTC.

This clone was picked up one time. This sequence joins TRBV7-2 and TRBJ1-3, with a weak D call TRBD1 (6 bases). V lost 3 bases and J lost 4, with 10 bases in between. CDR1 is SGHTA and CDR2 is FQGNSA in the germline V gene. The CDR3 loop spans 14 amino acids. The CDR3 DNA sequence: TGTGCCAGCAGCTTGAGGGGGTCCGGAAACACCATATATTTT. It codes for CASSLRGSGNTIYF.

The chain uses TRBV15 and TRBJ1-1; D unresolved. The CDR3 runs 14 residues. Trimming cost V 1 base and J 3 bases, with 9 bases left between them. Germline V lookup: CDR1 LNHNV, CDR2 YYDKDF (reference sequence). CDR3 loop: CATSRVLDHTEAFF. For the CDR3, the DNA is TGTGCCACCAGCAGAGTACTTGATCACACTGAAGCTTTCTTT.